This paragraph reports one TCR beta chain. This entry comes from a study of control samples from healthy donors and cancer patients. Measured with immunoSEQ multiplex PCR; TCRdb has only the in-frame clones, and not every one. The data show approximately 150,000 clones, about 90% seen once. The germline V gene encodes CDR1 LGHDT and CDR2 YNNKEL (reference sequence). V shed 4 bases and J shed 6 bases, with 13 bases lying between them. The CDR3 has 14 amino acids. The sequence was collected from a man aged 18 to 30 in good health. The specimen was blood. The V call is TRBV3-1 (or the pseudogene TRBV3-2), the J call TRBJ1-3; D call uncertain. In DNA form, the CDR3 reads TGTGCCAGCAGCCCAGGAGACGCCGTAAACACCATATATTTT. Translated: CASSPGDAVNTIYF.